This T cell receptor (beta chain) comes out of a study of blood T cell repertoires in COVID-19. Study in general: The United States, Italy and Spain supplied acute and convalescent COVID-19 samples.

V lost 6 bases, J lost 2 bases, and 17 bases lay in between. The germline V gene has CDR1 MDHEN and CDR2 SYDVKM. CDR3 length equals 15 residues. Participants spanned ages about 18 to 90 years and resided in 20 to 30 US areas. In the study's own analysis: For nucleated cells, counts were estimated from reference gene primer amplification. Clones were read by immunoSEQ multiplex PCR, and TCRdb kept only the in-frame ones, dropping some. From that table come the V and J calls and clone size; the DNA was used to work out D and trimming. The sample records 210,000 or so clones, 85% to 90% being singletons.

The rearrangement uses TRBV28 and TRBJ2-7; D perhaps matches TRBD2 (7 bases). This receptor was obtained from a woman aged 45-59 years in a cohort exposed to, infected with or recovered from COVID-19 (not recorded which). Sequencing used PBMCs or T cells enriched from blood (not recorded which). The CDR3 DNA reads TGTGCCAGCAGCACGGGAGGCAGGGGCACCTACGAGCAGTACTTC. This sequence encodes CASSTGGRGTYEQYF.